The 28 T cell receptor beta chains below all came from one sample that was sequenced in a study of cytomegalovirus exposure and HLA in healthy donors. Both 60 Vbeta primers and 13 Jbeta primers went into the PCR. Using immunoSEQ multiplex PCR, the repertoire was profiled, and TCRdb retains in-frame clones only, with some absent. In the table there are about 140,000 clones, more than 70% of which are singletons. Sequencing was carried out using PBMCs. These receptors came from a male donor in good health and CMV-seropositive.

The chain uses TRBV2 and TRBJ1-1, with D tentatively TRBD1 (5 bases). From germline, CDR1 is SNHLY and CDR2 FYNNEI. CDR3 length equals 14 residues. Deletions cut 11 bases from V and 1 base from J, with 17 bases between. The chain's CDR3 is CASQGANSNTEAFF. The CDR3 nucleotides read TGTGCCTCCCAAGGGGCGAATTCGAACACTGAAGCTTTCTTT. Full variable domain (missing parts from reference TRBV2 and TRBJ1-1): EPEVTQTPSHQVTQMGQEVILRCVPISNHLYFYWYRQILGQKVEFLVSFYNNEISEKSEIFDDQFSVERPDGSNFTLKIRSTKLEDSAMYFCASQGANSNTEAFFGQGTRLTVV.

The V call is TRBV6-5, the J call TRBJ1-5; D gene uncertain. This CDR3 is 14 amino acids long. Germline V gene data show CDR1 as MNHEY and CDR2 as SVGAGI. V was shortened by 4 bases and J by 6 bases, with 13 bases between the two germline ends. The CDR3 here is CASSSQGRSQPQHF. The DNA for the CDR3 is TGTGCCAGCAGTTCACAAGGGAGGTCTCAGCCCCAGCATTTT.

The sample holds a few counts of this clone. The CDR3 nucleotides are TGTGCCAGTAGCAATGACAGGGGATTGGCGACTAATGAAAAACTGTTTTTT. It codes for CASSNDRGLATNEKLFF. The V call is TRBV19, the J call TRBJ1-4; TRBD1 matches 8 bases. The CDR3 loop spans 17 amino acids. Germline trimming cut 6 bases from V and 2 bases from J; bases unmatched to any gene: 11. Germline CDR1 LNHDA, CDR2 SQIVND (reference sequence).

V gene TRBV7-2 combines with J gene TRBJ2-3, with TRBD1 matching 8 bases. Germline CDR1 and CDR2: SGHTA and FQGNSA. Trimming cost V 6 bases and J 1 base; bases outside gene matches: 6. The CDR3 runs 15 residues. This CDR3 reads CASRGQGVGTDTQYF. For the CDR3, the DNA is TGTGCCAGCAGAGGACAGGGAGTCGGCACAGATACGCAGTATTTT.

The chain combines TRBV15 with TRBJ2-5; tentatively, D is TRBD1 (7 bases). The J call is doubtful: the DNA matches TRBJ2-7 better. This CDR3 is 14 amino acids long. Germline loops: CDR1 LNHNV, CDR2 YYDKDF (reference sequence). The CDR3 is CATSRAGGLYEQYF. The CDR3 coding sequence is TGTGCCACCAGCAGAGCAGGGGGGCTCTACGAGCAGTACTTC.

V gene TRBV28 combines with J gene TRBJ1-5, with TRBD1 as a possible D gene (6 bases). The CDR3 totals 18 residues. Between the trimmed V and J ends, which lost 3 bases and 0 bases, there was a span of 18 bases. Germline values: CDR1 MDHEN, CDR2 SYDVKM. The CDR3 DNA reads as TGTGCCAGCAGTTTTTTTGCGGACAGCTTCCTTAGCAATCAGCCCCAGCATTTT. Residues: CASSFFADSFLSNQPQHF.

The genes are TRBV7-2 and TRBJ2-5; 9 bases line up with TRBD2. The trim removed 2 bases at V and 5 bases at J, leaving 15 bases unmatched. Looked up from germline, CDR1 is SGHTA and CDR2 is FQGNSA. The CDR3 consists of 18 residues. The CDR3 loop is CASSLNRGGRGGTETQYF. The CDR3 DNA reads TGTGCCAGCAGCTTAAATCGGGGAGGGCGGGGGGGCACGGAGACCCAGTACTTC.

The V and J genes are TRBV9 and TRBJ2-1; 13 bases match TRBD2. In germline, CDR1 is SGDLS, CDR2 YYNGEE. The V segment lost 4 bases and the J segment 0 bases; nucleotides outside the gene matches: 1. This CDR3 has 16 residues. For the CDR3, the DNA is TGTGCCAGCAGCCGGACTAGCGGGGGCTCCTACAATGAGCAGTTCTTC. This sequence encodes CASSRTSGGSYNEQFF. Drawing the rest from reference TRBV9 and TRBJ2-1, the complete variable domain is DSGVTQTPKHLITATGQRVTLRCSPRSGDLSVYWYQQSLDQGLQFLIQYYNGEERAKGNILERFSAQQFPDLHSELNLSSLELGDSALYFCASSRTSGGSYNEQFFGPGTRLTVL.

The chain joins TRBV5-1 to TRBJ2-7; a weak D match, TRBD1 (7 bases). This CDR3 spans 16 amino acids. The germline gives CDR1 SGHRS, CDR2 YFSETQ. V lost 0 bases to trimming and J lost 2 bases, with 15 bases between them. In DNA form, the CDR3 reads TGCGCCAGCAGCTTGGATAACACAGGGGAGGCCTACGAGCAGTACTTC. Translation: CASSLDNTGEAYEQYF.

This chain uses TRBV7-9 with TRBJ2-5; D is uncertain. V lost 4 bases to trimming and J lost 5 bases, with 17 bases between them. The CDR3 runs to 15 residues. Germline V CDR1 and CDR2: SEHNR, FQNEAQ (reference sequence). The CDR3 reads CASSSRDSSWETQYF. CDR3 in DNA: TGTGCCAGCAGCTCCCGAGACTCCTCCTGGGAGACCCAGTACTTC. Together with reference TRBV7-9 and TRBJ2-5, the CDR3 gives the full variable domain: DTGVSQNPRHKITKRGQNVTFRCDPISEHNRLYWYRQTLGQGPEFLTYFQNEAQLEKSRLLSDRFSAERPKGSFSTLEIQRTEQGDSAMYLCASSSRDSSWETQYFGPGTRLLVL.

The V call is TRBV7-2, the J call TRBJ2-7, with 7 bases lining up with TRBD1. The CDR3 contains 12 residues. Germline V gene data show CDR1 as SGHTA and CDR2 as FQGNSA. The junction had 2 bases not matched to a gene; V was cut back by 5 bases and J by 4 bases. This CDR3 is CASSRGQYEQYF. In DNA form, the CDR3 reads TGTGCCAGCAGCCGGGGACAGTACGAGCAGTACTTC. The whole variable domain, filled in from reference TRBV7-2 and TRBJ2-7, reads GAGVSQSPSNKVTEKGKDVELRCDPISGHTALYWYRQSLGQGLEFLIYFQGNSAPDKSGLPSDRFSAERTGGSVSTLTIQRTQQEDSAVYLCASSRGQYEQYFGPGTRLTVT.

CDR3 in amino acids: CASSFLAGVQEDTQYF. As DNA, the CDR3 is TGTGCCAGCAGTTTTCTGGCGGGAGTTCAGGAAGATACGCAGTATTTT. This rearrangement joins TRBV28 to TRBJ2-3, with TRBD2 matching 7 bases. The CDR3 length is 16 residues. CDR1 is MDHEN, CDR2 SYDVKM, per germline. V lost 3 bases to trimming and J lost 5 bases; unmatched junction nucleotides: 11.

The rearrangement joins TRBV6-5 to TRBJ2-7; D is perhaps TRBD1 (6 bases). Germline V gives CDR1 MNHEY, CDR2 SVGAGI. CDR3 length: 14 residues. V was cut by 7 bases and J by 1 base, with 14 bases left in between. Written as DNA, the CDR3 is TGTGCCAGCACCAGAGGGACACCTTCCTACGAGCAGTACTTC. It specifies CASTRGTPSYEQYF.

The chain links TRBV5-1 to TRBJ1-5, with 7 bases that match TRBD1. The CDR3 runs 15 residues. Trimming cost V 0 bases and J 7 bases; bases outside gene matches: 7. In germline, CDR1 is SGHRS, CDR2 YFSETQ. The CDR3 loop reads CASSLGAGGEQPQHF. The DNA for the CDR3 is TGCGCCAGCAGCTTGGGGGCAGGGGGTGAGCAGCCCCAGCATTTT.

The V gene is TRBV30, the J gene TRBJ1-2, with D tentatively TRBD1 (6 bases). The germline V and J ends were trimmed by 3 bases and 4 bases, with 15 bases remaining between them. Germline V gives CDR1 GTSNPN, CDR2 SVGIG (reference sequence). The CDR3 extends over 14 amino acids. In DNA, the CDR3 is TGTGCCTGGAGGCTGGACAGAGGCCTCTATGGCTACACCTTC. This translates into CAWRLDRGLYGYTF.

J is TRBJ2-2 and V is TRBV30, with D maybe TRBD1 (6 bases). The CDR3 consists of 14 residues. In germline, CDR1 is GTSNPN, CDR2 SVGIG (reference sequence). Trimming pared 5 bases from V and 0 bases from J, leaving 10 bases between. As DNA, the CDR3 is TGTGCCTGGTCACGGACAGCGAACACCGGGGAGCTGTTTTTT. Protein: CAWSRTANTGELFF. Together with reference TRBV30 and TRBJ2-2, the CDR3 gives the full variable domain: SQTIHQWPATLVQPVGSPLSLECTVEGTSNPNLYWYRQAAGRGLQLLFYSVGIGQISSEVPQNLSASRPQDRQFILSSKKLLLSDSGFYLCAWSRTANTGELFFGEGSRLTVL.

V gene TRBV28 combines with J gene TRBJ2-2, with TRBD2 identical over 10 bases. V lost 6 bases and J lost 5; bases outside the gene matches: 6. The CDR3 runs 15 residues. Germline V gives CDR1 MDHEN, CDR2 SYDVKM. The CDR3 loop is CASRRAGGGTGELFF. Here the CDR3 DNA reads TGTGCCAGCAGGCGAGCGGGAGGGGGGACCGGGGAGCTGTTTTTT.

The chain combines TRBV27 with TRBJ2-2, with D possibly TRBD2 on 6 matching bases. The germline CDR1 and CDR2 sequences are MNHEY and SMNVEV (reference sequence). With 6 bases removed from V and 4 bases from J, the gap between germline ends came to 6 bases. The length of the CDR3 is 12 residues. CDR3: CASRGGTGELFF. CDR3 sequence (DNA): TGTGCCAGCAGGGGGGGCACCGGGGAGCTGTTTTTT.

The chain employs TRBV5-4 and TRBJ2-1; weak D call: TRBD1 (6 bases). The germline V and J ends were trimmed by 2 bases and 9 bases, with 12 bases remaining between them. CDR1 SGHNT and CDR2 YYREEE come from the germline V gene (reference sequence). CDR3 length equals 13 residues. The CDR3 sequence: CASSFGGGGEQFF. CDR3 DNA sequence: TGTGCCAGCAGCTTTGGGGGCGGCGGTGAGCAGTTCTTC.

V gene TRBV13 combines with J gene TRBJ2-5; 8 bases match TRBD1. Judging by the DNA end, TRBJ2-7 fits better; the J call may be wrong. From germline, CDR1 is PRHDT and CDR2 FYEKMQ (reference sequence). There are 13 residues in the CDR3. CDR3 sequence reads: CASSSTGGYEQYF. The CDR3 DNA sequence: TGTGCCAGCAGCTCTACAGGGGGGTACGAGCAGTACTTC.

The V gene is TRBV14, the J gene TRBJ1-1; D perhaps matches TRBD1 (6 bases). CDR1 is SGHDN and CDR2 is FVKESK in the germline V gene. The CDR3 covers 13 residues. V was pared by 10 bases and J by 1 base, with 13 bases between. The CDR3 coding sequence is TGTGCCACCGTGGGGGCGGCGAACACTGAAGCTTTCTTT. Its protein product is CATVGAANTEAFF.

V gene TRBV29-1 combines with J gene TRBJ2-7; no firm D call. The germline V gene has CDR1 SQVTM and CDR2 ANQGSEA. The CDR3 is 13 amino acids. V lost 2 bases and J 2 bases, leaving 10 bases between the germline ends. CDR3 sequence reads: CSVESPLTYEQYF. The CDR3 bases are TGCAGCGTTGAAAGCCCCTTGACCTACGAGCAGTACTTC.

V is TRBV5-6 and J is TRBJ1-6, with D tentatively TRBD1 (5 bases). The CDR3 runs 16 residues. Germline V gene sequence: CDR1 SGHDT, CDR2 YYEEEE. Trimming removed 0 bases from V and 1 base from J, with 8 bases in between. CDR3 protein: CASSLGGESYNSPLHF. CDR3 coding DNA: TGTGCCAGCAGCTTGGGGGGCGAGTCCTATAATTCACCCCTCCACTTT.

The chain uses TRBV9 and TRBJ2-2; D not certain. Germline assignment: CDR1 SGDLS and CDR2 YYNGEE. Trimming shortened V by 6 bases and J by 0 bases, and 6 bases separated the two germline ends. The CDR3 runs to 13 residues. Here the CDR3 reads CASTEPNTGELFF. Written as DNA, the CDR3 is TGTGCCAGCACAGAACCGAACACCGGGGAGCTGTTTTTT.

The CDR3 spells CASSLGLAGGPGEQFF. The CDR3, as DNA: TGTGCCAGCAGCTTAGGACTAGCGGGGGGGCCTGGAGAGCAGTTCTTC. The J gene is TRBJ2-1, the V gene TRBV7-9; 14 bases are a match to TRBD2. Per the germline V gene, CDR1 is SEHNR and CDR2 is FQNEAQ (reference sequence). The trim removed 1 base at V and 10 bases at J, leaving 6 bases unmatched. This CDR3 contains 16 residues.

The genes are TRBV27 and TRBJ1-5; D might be TRBD1 (5 bases). Trimming stripped 3 bases from V and 5 bases from J, with 17 bases between. CDR3 length: 16 residues. CDR1 is MNHEY, CDR2 SMNVEV, per germline (reference sequence). Written as DNA, the CDR3 is TGTGCCAGCAGTTTTTCGGCAGGGTCCGTCGATCAGCCCCAGCATTTT. It translates to CASSFSAGSVDQPQHF.

V and J are TRBV13 and TRBJ2-3; a weak D match, TRBD2 (5 bases). CDR3 length: 14 residues. V dropped 2 bases and J dropped 5 bases, with 11 bases sitting between them. Per the germline V gene, CDR1 is PRHDT and CDR2 is FYEKMQ (reference sequence). CDR3 sequence reads: CASSLRGGGDTQYF. The CDR3, as DNA: TGTGCCAGCAGCTTAAGAGGAGGTGGAGATACGCAGTATTTT.

CDR3 nucleotides: TGTGCCAGCAGCTCCACTTTCCCGGGACAGGGCTACAATGAGCAGTTCTTC. It translates to CASSSTFPGQGYNEQFF. This sequence joins TRBV9 and TRBJ2-1; the match to TRBD1 covers 9 bases. This CDR3 contains 17 residues. V shed 4 bases, J shed 3 bases, and the junction held 11 bases outside the gene matches. Germline CDR1 and CDR2: SGDLS and YYNGEE.